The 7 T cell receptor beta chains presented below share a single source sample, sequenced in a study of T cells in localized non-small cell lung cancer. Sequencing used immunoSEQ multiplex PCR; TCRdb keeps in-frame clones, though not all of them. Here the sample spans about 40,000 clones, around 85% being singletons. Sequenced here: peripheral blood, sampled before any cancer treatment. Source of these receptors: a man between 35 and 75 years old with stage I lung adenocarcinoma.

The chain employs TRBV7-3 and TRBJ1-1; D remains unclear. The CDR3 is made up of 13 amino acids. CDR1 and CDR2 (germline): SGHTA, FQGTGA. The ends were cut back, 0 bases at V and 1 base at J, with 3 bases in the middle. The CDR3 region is CASSLTGNTEAFF. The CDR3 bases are TGTGCCAGCAGCTTAACAGGGAACACTGAAGCTTTCTTT.

The CDR3 reads CASSSGRDSTSMNTEAFF. CDR3 nucleotide sequence: TGCGCCAGCAGCTCGGGCCGGGACAGCACGTCAATGAACACTGAAGCTTTCTTT. The chain uses TRBV5-1 and TRBJ1-1; 7 bases match TRBD1. This CDR3 is built from 18 residues. CDR1 and CDR2 from the germline V gene are SGHRS and YFSETQ. Germline trimming cut 3 bases from V and 0 bases from J; bases unmatched to any gene: 14.

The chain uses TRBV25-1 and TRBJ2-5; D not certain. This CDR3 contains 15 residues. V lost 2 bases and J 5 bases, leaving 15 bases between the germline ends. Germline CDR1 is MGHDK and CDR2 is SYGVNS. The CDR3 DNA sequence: TGTGCCAGCAGTGAACAATCCGTCTACTTGGAGACCCAGTACTTC. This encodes CASSEQSVYLETQYF. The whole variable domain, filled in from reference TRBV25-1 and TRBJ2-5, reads EADIYQTPRYLVIGTGKKITLECSQTMGHDKMYWYQQDPGMELHLIHYSYGVNSTEKGDLSSESTVSRIRTEHFPLTLESARPSHTSQYLCASSEQSVYLETQYFGPGTRLLVL.

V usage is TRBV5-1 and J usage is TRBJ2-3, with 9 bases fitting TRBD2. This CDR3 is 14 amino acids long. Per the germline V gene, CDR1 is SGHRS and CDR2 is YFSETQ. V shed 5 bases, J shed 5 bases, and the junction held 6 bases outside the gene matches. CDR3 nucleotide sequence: TGCGCCAGCAGTAGCGGGAGTTCTAAAGATACGCAGTATTTT. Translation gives CASSSGSSKDTQYF.

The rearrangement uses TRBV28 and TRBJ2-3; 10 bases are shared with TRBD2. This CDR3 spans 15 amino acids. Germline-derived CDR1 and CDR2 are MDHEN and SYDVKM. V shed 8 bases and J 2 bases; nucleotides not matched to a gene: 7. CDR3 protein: CASGSGRSPTDTQYF. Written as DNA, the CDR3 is TGTGCCAGCGGTAGCGGGAGGAGTCCCACAGATACGCAGTATTTT.

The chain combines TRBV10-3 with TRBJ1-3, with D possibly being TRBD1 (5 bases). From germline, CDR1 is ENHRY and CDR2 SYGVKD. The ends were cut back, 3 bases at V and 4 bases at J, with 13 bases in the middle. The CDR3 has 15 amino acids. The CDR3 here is CAISDPRDGGNTIYF. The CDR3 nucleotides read TGTGCCATCAGTGACCCAAGGGACGGCGGAAACACCATATATTTT.

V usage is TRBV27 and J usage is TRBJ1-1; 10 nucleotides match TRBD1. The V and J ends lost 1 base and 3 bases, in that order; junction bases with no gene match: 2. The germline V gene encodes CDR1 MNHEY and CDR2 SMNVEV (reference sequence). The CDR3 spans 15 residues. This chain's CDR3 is CASSLFGTGDTEAFF. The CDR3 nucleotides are TGTGCCAGCAGTTTATTTGGGACAGGGGACACTGAAGCTTTCTTT.